Given below is one TCR beta chain in context. Its antigen is as yet unknown. V gave up 5 bases and J gave up 4 bases, with 5 bases separating them. Per germline, CDR1 MNHEY and CDR2 SVGAGI. The CDR3 runs 12 residues. The sample comes from a study of PD-1 blockade in classical Hodgkin lymphoma. Looking at the study overall: The patients were dosed with nivolumab 3 mg/kg, infused intravenously every 2 weeks. Overall study results and limits: Patients with a complete response exhibited baseline diversity comparable to newly diagnosed patients.

Data came from immunoSEQ multiplex PCR; TCRdb stores just in-frame clones and leaves some out. This sample carries 50,000 or so clones, around 90% of them seen once, and the ten largest clones take approximately 15%. Time point of the sample: cycle 4 day 1 (C4D1), after less than 7 weeks of nivolumab. Relapse after autologous stem cell transplantation occurred in every patient, and brentuximab vedotin exposure varied. Best response was recorded as complete response, partial response or progressive disease. The chain combines TRBV6-5 with TRBJ1-4; D is undetermined. This receptor was taken from a human donor with classical Hodgkin lymphoma. The input for sequencing was peripheral blood mononuclear cells (PBMCs), taken before the fourth cycle of nivolumab. The CDR3 bases are TGTGCCAGCAGTCCGAATAATGAAAAACTGTTTTTT. Translating gives CASSPNNEKLFF.